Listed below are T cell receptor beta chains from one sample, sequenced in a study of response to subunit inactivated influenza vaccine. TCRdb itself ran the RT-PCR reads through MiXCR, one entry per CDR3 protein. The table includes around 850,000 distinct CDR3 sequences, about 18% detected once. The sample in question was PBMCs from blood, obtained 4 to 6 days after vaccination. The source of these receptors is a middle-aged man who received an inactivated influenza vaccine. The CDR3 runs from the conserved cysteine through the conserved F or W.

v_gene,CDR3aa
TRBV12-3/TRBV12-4,CASTQLSGLSNEQFF
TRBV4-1,CASSQERGDTDTQYF
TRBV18,CASSPRVGNTEAFF
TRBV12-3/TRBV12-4,CASSLRVAGNYEQYF
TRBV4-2,CASGPGLRGLLETQYF
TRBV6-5,CASRYRADTEAFF
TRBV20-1,CSARNDRARGYTF
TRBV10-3,CAISDRVNNEQFF
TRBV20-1,CSAKARGRQYEQYF
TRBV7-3,CASSLNVNNQETQYF
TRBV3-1,CASSHLGSTDTQYF
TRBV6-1,CAAASGSLPYEQYF
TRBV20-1,CSASVQGLNSNQPQHF
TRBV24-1,CATSDWAWSYTF
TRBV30,CAWTPDTSSYEQYF
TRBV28,CASSPIGSFMNTEAFF
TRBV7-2,CASSLMGLAGDREQYF
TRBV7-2,CASSLALAGGPGTDTQYF
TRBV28,CVSKTPGLAGNEQFF
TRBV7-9,CASSFDSGLYTF
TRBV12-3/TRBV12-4,CASSPGAGTFF
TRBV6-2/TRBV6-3,CASSPDTGTDTQYF
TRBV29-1,CSALGKWREVAVQYF
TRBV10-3,CAISQRVGGELFF
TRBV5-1,CASSYAGVGDTF
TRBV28,CASTRGPYEQYF
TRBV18,CASSPEGPGQETQYF
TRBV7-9,CASSLDQGAQKEYF
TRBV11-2,CASSSGGRFETQYF
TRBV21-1,CASSNPVGSQGEVTDTQYF
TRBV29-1,CSVDPDGWTGELFF